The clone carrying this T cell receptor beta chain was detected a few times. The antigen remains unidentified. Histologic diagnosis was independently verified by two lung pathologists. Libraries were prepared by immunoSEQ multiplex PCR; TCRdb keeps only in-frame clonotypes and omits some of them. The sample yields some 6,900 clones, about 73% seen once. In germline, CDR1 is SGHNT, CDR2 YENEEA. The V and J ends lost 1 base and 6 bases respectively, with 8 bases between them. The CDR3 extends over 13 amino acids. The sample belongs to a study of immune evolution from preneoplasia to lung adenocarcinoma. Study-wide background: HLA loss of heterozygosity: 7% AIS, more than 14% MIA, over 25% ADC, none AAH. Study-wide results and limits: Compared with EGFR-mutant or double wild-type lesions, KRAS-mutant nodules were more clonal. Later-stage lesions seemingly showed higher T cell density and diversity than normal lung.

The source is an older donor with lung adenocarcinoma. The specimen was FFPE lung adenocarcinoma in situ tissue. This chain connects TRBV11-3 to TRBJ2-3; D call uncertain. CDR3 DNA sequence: TGTGCCAGCAGCTTAGGTAAAATGGATACGCAGTATTTT. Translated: CASSLGKMDTQYF.